One and the same sample provided the 5 T cell receptor beta chains below, sequenced in a study of blood T cell repertoires in COVID-19. TCRdb's table, derived via immunoSEQ multiplex PCR, lists solely in-frame clones and lacks some. The table lists about 120,000 clones, about 78% of them singletons, with 2.3% in the top ten. Material: peripheral blood. The receptors stem from an older man with acute or convalescent COVID-19.

V and J are TRBV27 and TRBJ2-7; D gene uncertain. Germline V gives CDR1 MNHEY, CDR2 SMNVEV (reference sequence). The length of the CDR3 is 13 residues. Trimming stripped 8 bases from V and 0 bases from J, with 11 bases between. This chain's CDR3 is CASYGFSSYEQYF. CDR3 in DNA: TGTGCCAGCTATGGTTTTAGCTCCTACGAGCAGTACTTC.

This clone was seen only a few times. The chain has TRBV12-3 or TRBV12-4 and TRBJ2-1, with 8 bases aligning to TRBD2. There are 13 residues in the CDR3. V shed 7 bases and J 13 bases; nucleotides not matched to a gene: 12. The CDR3 is CASTGHISGDQFF. The CDR3 DNA sequence: TGTGCCAGCACGGGCCACATTAGCGGGGATCAGTTCTTC.

Notes on this clone: Other DNA sequences within the sample encode an identical CDR3. The V and J genes are TRBV27 and TRBJ2-7; 7 bases agree with TRBD1. The V gene's germline CDR1 is MNHEY and CDR2 SMNVEV (reference sequence). J was trimmed by 3 bases and V by 7 bases; bases with no gene match: 12. The CDR3 length is 15 residues. CDR3 loop: CASKEDRNEIYEQYF. The CDR3 DNA is TGTGCCAGCAAAGAGGACAGGAACGAAATCTACGAGCAGTACTTC.

The chain is built from TRBV6-5 and TRBJ1-1, with 8 bases matching TRBD1. Germline CDR1 is MNHEY and CDR2 is SVGAGI. The CDR3 has 13 amino acids. The junction had 5 bases not matched to a gene; V was cut back by 6 bases and J by 5 bases. The CDR3 DNA is TGTGCCAGCAGCCCCGACAGGGGTACTGAAGCTTTCTTT. Residues: CASSPDRGTEAFF.

The J gene is TRBJ1-1, the V gene TRBV27, with D hard to call. V was pared by 3 bases and J by 10 bases, with 18 bases between. Per germline, CDR1 MNHEY and CDR2 SMNVEV (reference sequence). The CDR3 sequence is 14 residues long. CDR3 region: CASSLALRPRRAFF. Here the CDR3 DNA reads TGTGCCAGCAGTTTGGCCCTCAGACCCAGGCGAGCTTTCTTT.